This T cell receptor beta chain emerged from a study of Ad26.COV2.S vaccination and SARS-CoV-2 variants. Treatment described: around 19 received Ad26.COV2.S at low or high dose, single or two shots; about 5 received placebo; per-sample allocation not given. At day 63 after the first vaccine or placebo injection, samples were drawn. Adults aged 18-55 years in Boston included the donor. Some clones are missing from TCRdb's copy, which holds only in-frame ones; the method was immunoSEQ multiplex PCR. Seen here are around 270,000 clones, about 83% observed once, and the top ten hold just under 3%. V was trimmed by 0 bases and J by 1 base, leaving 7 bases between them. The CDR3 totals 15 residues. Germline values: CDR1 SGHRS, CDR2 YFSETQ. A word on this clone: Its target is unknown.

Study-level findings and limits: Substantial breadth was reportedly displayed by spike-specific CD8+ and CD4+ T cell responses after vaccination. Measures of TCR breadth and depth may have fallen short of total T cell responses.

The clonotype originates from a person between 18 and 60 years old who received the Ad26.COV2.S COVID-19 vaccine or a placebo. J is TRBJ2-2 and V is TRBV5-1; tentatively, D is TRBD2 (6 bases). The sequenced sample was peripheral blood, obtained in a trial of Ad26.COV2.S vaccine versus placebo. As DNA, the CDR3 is TGCGCCAGCAGCTTGGCGGGGGTGAACACCGGGGAGCTGTTTTTT. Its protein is CASSLAGVNTGELFF.